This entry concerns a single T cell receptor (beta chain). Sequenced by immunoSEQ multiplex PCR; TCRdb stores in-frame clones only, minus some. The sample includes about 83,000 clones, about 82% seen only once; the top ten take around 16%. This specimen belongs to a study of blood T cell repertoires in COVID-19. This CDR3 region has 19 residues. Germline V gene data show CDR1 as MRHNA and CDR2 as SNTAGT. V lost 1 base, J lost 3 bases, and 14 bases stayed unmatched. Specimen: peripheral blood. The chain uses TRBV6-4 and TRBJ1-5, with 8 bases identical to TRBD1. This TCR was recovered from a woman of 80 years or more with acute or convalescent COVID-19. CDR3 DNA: TGTGCCAGCAGTGACTTAAGAGTTCGGGCAGGGGGCGCCAATCAGCCCCAGCATTTT. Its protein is CASSDLRVRAGGANQPQHF.